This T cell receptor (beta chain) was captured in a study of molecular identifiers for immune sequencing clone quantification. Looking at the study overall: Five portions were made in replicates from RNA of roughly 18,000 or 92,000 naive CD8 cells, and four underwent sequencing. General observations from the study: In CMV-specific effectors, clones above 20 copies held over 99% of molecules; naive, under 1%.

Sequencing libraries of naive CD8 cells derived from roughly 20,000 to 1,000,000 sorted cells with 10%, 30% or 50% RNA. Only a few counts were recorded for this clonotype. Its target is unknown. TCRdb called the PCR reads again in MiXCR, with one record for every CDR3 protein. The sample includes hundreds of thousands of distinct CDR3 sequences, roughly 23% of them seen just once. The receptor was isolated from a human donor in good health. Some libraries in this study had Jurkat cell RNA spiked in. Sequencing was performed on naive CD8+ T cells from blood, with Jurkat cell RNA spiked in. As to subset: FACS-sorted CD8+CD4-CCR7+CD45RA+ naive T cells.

CDR3 in DNA: TGTGCCAGCAGCGGTGTGTTGGGACAAAGCAATCAGCCCCAGCATTTT. Its protein is CASSGVLGQSNQPQHF. V gene TRBV7-9 combines with J gene TRBJ1-5, with D perhaps matching TRBD1 (6 bases). This CDR3 has 16 amino acids. Germline assignment: CDR1 SEHNR and CDR2 FQNEAQ (reference sequence). The V gene lost 5 bases and the J gene lost 1 base, with 15 bases spanning the gap.